These T cell receptor beta chains were read from a single sample in a study of blood T cell repertoires in COVID-19. Clones were sequenced by immunoSEQ multiplex PCR, and TCRdb holds only the in-frame ones, with some missing. The sample yields tens of thousands of clones, around nine tenths seen once. The sequenced sample consisted of peripheral blood. All receptors come from a man in his 60s with acute or convalescent COVID-19. The CDR3 runs from the conserved cysteine through the conserved F or W. A D gene is named only where the DNA matches it firmly. Rows may omit the clone size; those that give it use once, few, many or a size class.

CDR3 length: 14
D gene: TRBD1
V gene: TRBV5-4
J gene: TRBJ2-2
clone size: -
CDR3 protein: CASSRRQGTGELFF
CDR3 DNA: TGTGCCAGCAGTCGCAGACAGGGGACCGGGGAGCTGTTTTTT

CDR3 length: 15
D gene: TRBD1
V gene: TRBV5-5
J gene: TRBJ2-1
clone size: few
CDR3 protein: CASSLRIQGSNEQFF
CDR3 DNA: TGTGCCAGCAGCTTGCGAATACAGGGGAGCAATGAGCAGTTCTTC

CDR3 length: 14
D gene: TRBD1
V gene: TRBV30
J gene: TRBJ2-7
clone size: -
CDR3 protein: CAWSPLARQGEQYF
CDR3 DNA: TGTGCCTGGAGTCCCTTGGCCCGACAGGGCGAGCAGTACTTC

CDR3 length: 11
D gene: -
V gene: TRBV20-1
J gene: TRBJ1-3
clone size: -
CDR3 protein: CSALSGNTIYF
CDR3 DNA: TGCAGTGCCCTATCTGGAAACACCATATATTTT

CDR3 length: 13
D gene: -
V gene: TRBV5-1
J gene: TRBJ1-2
clone size: -
CDR3 protein: CASSVRPGGGYTF
CDR3 DNA: TGCGCCAGCAGCGTCCGCCCGGGGGGTGGCTACACCTTC

CDR3 length: 14
D gene: -
V gene: TRBV3-1/TRBV3-2
J gene: TRBJ1-3
clone size: -
CDR3 protein: CASSPGITGNTIYF
CDR3 DNA: TGTGCCAGCAGCCCCGGGATAACTGGAAACACCATATATTTT

CDR3 length: 14
D gene: TRBD1
V gene: TRBV2
J gene: TRBJ1-5
clone size: -
CDR3 protein: CASSLTGKSQPQHF
CDR3 DNA: TGTGCCAGCAGTCTGACAGGGAAAAGCCAGCCCCAGCATTTT

CDR3 length: 15
D gene: -
V gene: TRBV30
J gene: TRBJ2-7
clone size: -
CDR3 protein: CAWSRAKGLLYEQYF
CDR3 DNA: TGTGCCTGGAGTAGGGCGAAGGGGTTGCTCTACGAGCAGTACTTC

CDR3 length: 13
D gene: TRBD2
V gene: TRBV5-4
J gene: TRBJ2-7
clone size: once
CDR3 protein: CASSLRRGYEQYF
CDR3 DNA: TGTGCCAGCAGCTTGCGGCGGGGGTACGAGCAGTACTTC

CDR3 length: 15
D gene: TRBD1
V gene: TRBV14
J gene: TRBJ2-2
clone size: -
CDR3 protein: CASSQAQRGPGELFF
CDR3 DNA: TGTGCCAGCAGCCAAGCCCAAAGGGGGCCTGGGGAGCTGTTTTTT

CDR3 length: 15
D gene: TRBD1
V gene: TRBV5-1
J gene: TRBJ1-2
clone size: -
CDR3 protein: CASSPAPGQGKGYTF
CDR3 DNA: TGCGCCAGCAGCCCAGCTCCGGGACAGGGTAAGGGCTACACCTTC

CDR3 length: 16
D gene: TRBD1
V gene: TRBV24-1
J gene: TRBJ2-3
clone size: -
CDR3 protein: CATSDSGQGGPDTQYF
CDR3 DNA: TGTGCCACCAGTGATTCGGGACAGGGGGGTCCAGATACGCAGTATTTT

CDR3 length: 14
D gene: -
V gene: TRBV3-1/TRBV3-2
J gene: TRBJ1-6
clone size: -
CDR3 protein: CASSSSGSNSPLHF
CDR3 DNA: TGTGCCAGCAGCTCGTCAGGGTCTAATTCACCCCTCCACTTT

CDR3 length: 15
D gene: TRBD1
V gene: TRBV5-1
J gene: TRBJ1-2
clone size: -
CDR3 protein: CASSLVGQGADGYTF
CDR3 DNA: TGCGCCAGCAGCTTGGTAGGACAGGGGGCTGATGGCTACACCTTC

CDR3 length: 14
D gene: -
V gene: TRBV7-8
J gene: TRBJ1-1
clone size: -
CDR3 protein: CASSLGGRNTEAFF
CDR3 DNA: TGTGCCAGCAGCTTAGGAGGGCGTAACACTGAAGCTTTCTTT

CDR3 length: 14
D gene: -
V gene: TRBV5-1
J gene: TRBJ2-2
clone size: few
CDR3 protein: CASSWEGTTGELFF
CDR3 DNA: TGCGCCAGCAGCTGGGAGGGGACAACCGGGGAGCTGTTTTTT

CDR3 length: 15
D gene: TRBD1
V gene: TRBV5-1
J gene: TRBJ2-7
clone size: -
CDR3 protein: CASSPGQVRSHEQYF
CDR3 DNA: TGCGCCAGCAGCCCAGGACAGGTTAGGTCCCACGAGCAGTACTTC

CDR3 length: 15
D gene: -
V gene: TRBV19
J gene: TRBJ1-4
clone size: once
CDR3 protein: CASSKLRGADEKLFF
CDR3 DNA: TGTGCCAGTAGTAAACTCCGGGGAGCGGATGAAAAACTGTTTTTT

CDR3 length: 15
D gene: TRBD1
V gene: TRBV11-2
J gene: TRBJ2-7
clone size: -
CDR3 protein: CASSAWTGGTYEQYF
CDR3 DNA: TGTGCCAGCAGCGCGTGGACAGGGGGTACGTACGAGCAGTACTTC

CDR3 length: 15
D gene: -
V gene: TRBV14
J gene: TRBJ2-1
clone size: -
CDR3 protein: CASSPRIGRDSEQFF
CDR3 DNA: TGTGCCAGCAGCCCCAGAATCGGGCGGGATAGTGAGCAGTTCTTC

CDR3 length: 14
D gene: -
V gene: TRBV20-1
J gene: TRBJ1-6
clone size: -
CDR3 protein: CSASVETDNSPLHF
CDR3 DNA: TGCAGTGCTAGTGTGGAGACTGATAATTCACCCCTCCACTTT

CDR3 length: 15
D gene: TRBD1
V gene: TRBV7-7
J gene: TRBJ2-2
clone size: -
CDR3 protein: CASSQGTGNVGELFF
CDR3 DNA: TGTGCCAGCAGCCAAGGGACAGGGAATGTCGGGGAGCTGTTTTTT

CDR3 length: 15
D gene: -
V gene: TRBV7-9
J gene: TRBJ1-2
clone size: -
CDR3 protein: CASSLDAQGNYGYTF
CDR3 DNA: TGTGCCAGCAGCCTAGACGCGCAGGGGAACTATGGCTACACCTTC

CDR3 length: 15
D gene: -
V gene: TRBV6-5
J gene: TRBJ2-4
clone size: -
CDR3 protein: CASSSLTSPKNIQYF
CDR3 DNA: TGTGCCAGCAGCTCCCTTACTAGCCCCAAAAACATTCAGTACTTC

CDR3 length: 14
D gene: -
V gene: TRBV28
J gene: TRBJ1-1
clone size: -
CDR3 protein: CASSPPTGNTEAFF
CDR3 DNA: TGTGCCAGCAGCCCCCCTACAGGGAACACTGAAGCTTTCTTT

CDR3 length: 17
D gene: TRBD2
V gene: TRBV18
J gene: TRBJ2-5
clone size: -
CDR3 protein: CASSPYSEASGKETQYF
CDR3 DNA: TGTGCCAGCTCACCTTATTCGGAGGCTAGCGGAAAAGAGACCCAGTACTTC

CDR3 length: 13
D gene: -
V gene: TRBV3-1/TRBV3-2
J gene: TRBJ1-6
clone size: -
CDR3 protein: CASSVIADSPLHF
CDR3 DNA: TGTGCCAGCAGCGTTATAGCGGATTCACCCCTCCACTTT

CDR3 length: 15
D gene: TRBD2
V gene: TRBV5-1
J gene: TRBJ2-1
clone size: -
CDR3 protein: CASSLRGVSTNEQFF
CDR3 DNA: TGCGCCAGCAGCCTGCGGGGGGTATCCACCAATGAGCAGTTCTTC

CDR3 length: 14
D gene: -
V gene: TRBV19
J gene: TRBJ2-7
clone size: -
CDR3 protein: CASSISPGAGEQYF
CDR3 DNA: TGTGCCAGTAGTATAAGTCCAGGGGCGGGCGAGCAGTACTTC

CDR3 length: 20
D gene: TRBD1
V gene: TRBV23-1
J gene: TRBJ1-1
clone size: -
CDR3 protein: CASSQTGTGIPRIMNTEAFF
CDR3 DNA: TGCGCCAGCAGTCAAACCGGGACAGGCATCCCCCGGATTATGAACACTGAAGCTTTCTTT

CDR3 length: 14
D gene: -
V gene: TRBV5-1
J gene: TRBJ1-1
clone size: -
CDR3 protein: CASSPPVEGTEAFF
CDR3 DNA: TGCGCCAGCAGCCCCCCAGTGGAGGGCACTGAAGCTTTCTTT

CDR3 length: 15
D gene: -
V gene: TRBV2
J gene: TRBJ1-4
clone size: -
CDR3 protein: CASRDTGLPNEKLFF
CDR3 DNA: TGTGCCAGCAGGGATACAGGGTTACCTAATGAAAAACTGTTTTTT

CDR3 length: 15
D gene: -
V gene: TRBV6-4
J gene: TRBJ2-2
clone size: -
CDR3 protein: CATRPAGSFTGELFF
CDR3 DNA: TGTGCCACCAGACCCGCGGGCAGCTTCACCGGGGAGCTGTTTTTT

CDR3 length: 15
D gene: -
V gene: TRBV5-1
J gene: TRBJ2-2
clone size: -
CDR3 protein: CASSPGIHGQGELFF
CDR3 DNA: TGCGCCAGCAGCCCGGGTATTCACGGTCAAGGGGAGCTGTTTTTT

CDR3 length: 15
D gene: -
V gene: TRBV6-5
J gene: TRBJ2-4
clone size: -
CDR3 protein: CASSDRTDTKNIQYF
CDR3 DNA: TGTGCCAGCAGCGACAGGACGGACACCAAAAACATTCAGTACTTC

CDR3 length: 15
D gene: -
V gene: TRBV6-1
J gene: TRBJ1-1
clone size: -
CDR3 protein: CASSEGRLKNTEAFF
CDR3 DNA: TGTGCCAGCAGTGAAGGGAGACTGAAGAACACTGAAGCTTTCTTT

CDR3 length: 15
D gene: -
V gene: TRBV2
J gene: TRBJ1-5
clone size: -
CDR3 protein: CASSESSLTGQPQHF
CDR3 DNA: TGTGCCAGCAGTGAAAGCTCTCTCACGGGTCAGCCCCAGCATTTT

CDR3 length: 12
D gene: -
V gene: TRBV6-6
J gene: TRBJ1-5
clone size: -
CDR3 protein: CASSYSSQPQHF
CDR3 DNA: TGTGCCAGCAGTTACTCCAGTCAGCCCCAGCATTTT

CDR3 length: 19
D gene: -
V gene: TRBV3-1/TRBV3-2
J gene: TRBJ2-7
clone size: -
CDR3 protein: CASSQDHHRRDNNYYEQYF
CDR3 DNA: TGTGCCAGCAGCCAAGATCACCATAGAAGGGACAACAACTACTACGAGCAGTACTTC

CDR3 length: 15
D gene: -
V gene: TRBV10-3
J gene: TRBJ2-1
clone size: -
CDR3 protein: CATGLGASSYNEQFF
CDR3 DNA: TGTGCCACCGGGCTGGGGGCGAGCTCCTACAATGAGCAGTTCTTC

CDR3 length: 13
D gene: -
V gene: TRBV11-2
J gene: TRBJ1-5
clone size: -
CDR3 protein: CASSLIPNQPQHF
CDR3 DNA: TGTGCCAGCAGCTTAATCCCGAATCAGCCCCAGCATTTT

CDR3 length: 15
D gene: -
V gene: TRBV24-1
J gene: TRBJ1-2
clone size: -
CDR3 protein: CATSPPGHANYGYTF
CDR3 DNA: TGTGCCACTTCCCCCCCCGGACACGCTAACTATGGCTACACCTTC

CDR3 length: 15
D gene: -
V gene: TRBV25-1
J gene: TRBJ2-7
clone size: few
CDR3 protein: CASSELQGPRDEQYF
CDR3 DNA: TGTGCCAGCAGTGAACTCCAGGGGCCACGGGACGAGCAGTACTTC

CDR3 length: 14
D gene: -
V gene: TRBV6-5
J gene: TRBJ1-1
clone size: -
CDR3 protein: CASSYSGANTEAFF
CDR3 DNA: TGTGCCAGCAGTTACTCAGGGGCGAACACTGAAGCTTTCTTT

CDR3 length: 14
D gene: -
V gene: TRBV5-1
J gene: TRBJ1-4
clone size: -
CDR3 protein: CASSRGGKGEKLFF
CDR3 DNA: TGCGCCAGCAGCCGCGGAGGCAAAGGTGAAAAACTGTTTTTT

CDR3 length: 14
D gene: -
V gene: TRBV19
J gene: TRBJ1-1
clone size: -
CDR3 protein: CASTVGIMNTEAFF
CDR3 DNA: TGTGCCAGTACGGTCGGGATTATGAACACTGAAGCTTTCTTT

CDR3 length: 14
D gene: TRBD1
V gene: TRBV6-4
J gene: TRBJ2-2
clone size: -
CDR3 protein: CASSQQGGTGELFF
CDR3 DNA: TGTGCCAGCAGTCAACAGGGGGGCACCGGGGAGCTGTTTTTT

CDR3 length: 15
D gene: TRBD1
V gene: TRBV5-4
J gene: TRBJ1-1
clone size: -
CDR3 protein: CASSPKTGENTEAFF
CDR3 DNA: TGTGCCAGCAGCCCGAAGACAGGGGAGAACACTGAAGCTTTCTTT

CDR3 length: 15
D gene: -
V gene: TRBV2
J gene: TRBJ1-6
clone size: few
CDR3 protein: CASSEEGIRSPPLHF
CDR3 DNA: TGTGCCAGCAGTGAGGAGGGCATACGCAGTCCACCCCTCCACTTT

CDR3 length: 13
D gene: -
V gene: TRBV12-3/TRBV12-4
J gene: TRBJ1-6
clone size: -
CDR3 protein: CASSSGKVSPLHF
CDR3 DNA: TGTGCCAGCAGTTCCGGGAAGGTGTCACCCCTCCACTTT

CDR3 length: 16
D gene: TRBD1
V gene: TRBV7-9
J gene: TRBJ2-2
clone size: -
CDR3 protein: CASSLGTGGNTGELFF
CDR3 DNA: TGTGCCAGCAGCTTAGGAACAGGGGGCAACACCGGGGAGCTGTTTTTT

CDR3 length: 15
D gene: TRBD1
V gene: TRBV27
J gene: TRBJ1-6
clone size: -
CDR3 protein: CASSGQGPYNSPLHF
CDR3 DNA: TGTGCCAGCAGTGGACAGGGCCCCTATAATTCACCCCTCCACTTT

CDR3 length: 14
D gene: -
V gene: TRBV15
J gene: TRBJ2-5
clone size: once
CDR3 protein: CATSRGGSPGTQYF
CDR3 DNA: TGTGCCACCAGCAGGGGAGGATCCCCAGGTACCCAGTACTTC

CDR3 length: 15
D gene: -
V gene: TRBV5-6
J gene: TRBJ1-5
clone size: -
CDR3 protein: CASSLRSSINQPQHF
CDR3 DNA: TGTGCCAGCAGCTTGAGGAGTAGTATCAATCAGCCCCAGCATTTT

CDR3 length: 15
D gene: -
V gene: TRBV29-1
J gene: TRBJ2-3
clone size: -
CDR3 protein: CSGKGGQRGSGTQYF
CDR3 DNA: TGCAGCGGCAAAGGTGGACAGCGGGGTTCTGGTACGCAGTATTTT

CDR3 length: 13
D gene: -
V gene: TRBV6-5
J gene: TRBJ1-1
clone size: once
CDR3 protein: CASALWGGEGAFF
CDR3 DNA: TGTGCCAGCGCGTTATGGGGGGGTGAAGGAGCTTTCTTT

CDR3 length: 15
D gene: TRBD1
V gene: TRBV27
J gene: TRBJ2-7
clone size: -
CDR3 protein: CASRFRTGGSYEQYF
CDR3 DNA: TGTGCCAGCAGATTCAGGACAGGGGGCTCCTACGAGCAGTACTTC